One sample yielded the 32 T cell receptor beta chains listed below, sequenced in a study of human T cells and chemical hapten exposure. Time point denoted: patch test 2, 6 weeks after DPC sensitization. The treatment was: therapeutic diphenylcyclopropenone sensitization with weekly scalp DPC. TCRdb reprocessed the RACE reads with MiXCR, giving one entry per CDR3 protein. The sample includes some 350,000 distinct CDR3 sequences, nearly 6.5% of them seen just once. Sequenced here: whole blood, sampled in connection with sensitization to the hapten diphenylcyclopropenone (DPC). Source of these receptors: a young woman with alopecia areata. Some clones in this sample may be carry-over from other donors' samples.

There are a few counts of this clonotype. V and J are TRBV27 and TRBJ2-7; D remains ambiguous. Germline V gene sequence: CDR1 MNHEY, CDR2 SMNVEV (reference sequence). CDR3 length equals 15 residues. Deletions cut 1 base from V and 2 bases from J, with 12 bases between. The CDR3 here is CASSLYGPGPYEQYF. CDR3 nucleotides: TGTGCCAGCAGTTTATATGGCCCCGGCCCCTACGAGCAGTACTTC.

This clonotype appeared many times. The rearrangement joins TRBV27 to TRBJ1-4; D is ambiguous. CDR3 length: 15 residues. With 2 bases removed from V and 7 bases from J, the gap between germline ends came to 14 bases. In germline, CDR1 is MNHEY, CDR2 SMNVEV (reference sequence). CDR3 in DNA: TGTGCCAGCAGTTTAAGGCCCATTCGCAGTGAAAAACTGTTTTTT. This gives the protein CASSLRPIRSEKLFF.

V gene TRBV12-3 or TRBV12-4 combines with J gene TRBJ1-5, with D tentatively TRBD1 (5 bases). The CDR3 sequence is 14 residues long. V was clipped by 3 bases and J by 7 bases, with 13 bases between them. The chain's CDR3 is CASSFGLWDQPQHF. The CDR3 DNA reads as TGTGCCAGCAGTTTCGGCCTCTGGGACCAGCCCCAGCATTTT.

This clonotype was picked up a small number of times. The gene calls are TRBV6-5 and TRBJ2-5, with 7 bases fitting TRBD1. The length of the CDR3 is 13 residues. From germline, CDR1 is MNHEY and CDR2 SVGAGI. J gave up 1 base and V 5 bases, and 1 base lay outside the gene matches. The CDR3: CASSDRVQETQYF. The CDR3 DNA is TGTGCCAGCAGTGACAGGGTCCAAGAGACCCAGTACTTC.

This clonotype has a count of ten or more. This chain joins TRBV20-1 and TRBJ2-3; 7 bases align to TRBD1. The CDR3 runs to 14 residues. Trimming at V came to 6 bases and at J to 2 bases, leaving 8 bases not matched to a gene. CDR1 is DFQATT and CDR2 is SNEGSKA in the germline V gene (reference sequence). CDR3 residues: CSARRRGLTDTQYF. In nucleotides, the CDR3 is TGCAGTGCAAGGAGAAGGGGGCTCACAGATACGCAGTATTTT.

The chain joins TRBV2 to TRBJ2-6; D possibly corresponds to TRBD2 (5 bases). Germline lookup yields CDR1 SNHLY and CDR2 FYNNEI. This CDR3 is 16 amino acids long. V lost 2 bases, J lost 2 bases, and 10 bases lay in between. The CDR3 bases are TGTGCCAGCAGTGAATCCCGGGGTCCTGGGGCCAACGTCCTGACTTTC. It translates to CASSESRGPGANVLTF.

A word on this clonotype: The junction departs from the called germline gene at one end, perhaps through a read error. The V and J genes are TRBV24-1 and TRBJ2-2; no clear D. Germline V gene lookup returns CDR1 KGHDR and CDR2 SFDVKD. The CDR3 extends over 13 amino acids. The CDR3: CATSVLGTGELFF. The CDR3 nucleotides read TGTGCCACCAGTGTTTTGGGCACCGGGGAGCTGTTTTTT.

Only a few counts were recorded for this clonotype. The J gene is TRBJ1-3, the V gene TRBV7-9, with D uncertain. CDR1 and CDR2 from the germline V gene are SEHNR and FQNEAQ (reference sequence). The CDR3 sequence is 16 residues long. V was cut by 4 bases and J by 0 bases, with 13 bases left in between. The CDR3 is CASSSLSHSSGNTIYF. In nucleotides, the CDR3 is TGTGCCAGCAGCTCCCTGTCACACAGCTCTGGAAACACCATATATTTT.

This clonotype has a count of ten or more. CDR3 DNA: TGTGCCAGCAGCCCCAGGGGCTCCTATAATTCACCCCTCCACTTT. Protein: CASSPRGSYNSPLHF. This chain connects TRBV11-2 to TRBJ1-6, with D perhaps TRBD1 (6 bases). This CDR3 has 15 residues. Deletions cut 5 bases from V and 0 bases from J, with 8 bases between. Germline loops: CDR1 SGHAT, CDR2 FQNNGV.

The rearrangement links TRBV27 to TRBJ2-7, with 10 bases identical to TRBD1. The CDR3 loop spans 16 amino acids. V lost 3 bases to trimming and J lost 7 bases; unmatched junction nucleotides: 12. Germline values: CDR1 MNHEY, CDR2 SMNVEV (reference sequence). The CDR3 DNA reads as TGTGCCAGCAGTTTTAGGAGACAGGGGGCATTGAGGGAGCAGTACTTC. This sequence encodes CASSFRRQGALREQYF.

This sequence joins TRBV4-1 and TRBJ2-7; tentatively, D is TRBD1 (6 bases). The CDR3 covers 14 residues. Germline V gives CDR1 MGHRA, CDR2 YSYEKL. With 4 bases removed from V and 7 bases from J, the gap between germline ends came to 17 bases. CDR3 in DNA: TGCGCCAGCAGCCGTATGACAGGCCTTGGGGAGCAGTACTTC. It encodes CASSRMTGLGEQYF.

This clonotype was picked up many times. The chain recombines TRBV29-1 with TRBJ2-1, with D unresolved. The ends were cut back, 0 bases at V and 7 bases at J, with 7 bases in the middle. The CDR3 consists of 12 residues. Germline assignment: CDR1 SQVTM and CDR2 ANQGSEA. DNA for the CDR3: TGCAGCGTTGAAGATACCAGAAATGAGCAGTTCTTC. This gives the protein CSVEDTRNEQFF.

This clonotype was counted at least ten times. V usage is TRBV7-8 and J usage is TRBJ2-3, with D hard to call. The CDR3 runs to 13 residues. V lost 0 bases and J 6 bases, leaving 7 bases between the germline ends. The V gene's germline CDR1 is SGHVS and CDR2 FQNEAQ. The CDR3 here is CASSLAYSDTQYF. Written as DNA, the CDR3 is TGTGCCAGCAGCTTAGCCTATAGCGATACGCAGTATTTT. The full variable domain, completed using reference TRBV7-8 and TRBJ2-3, is GAGVSQSPRYKVAKRGQDVALRCDPISGHVSLFWYQQALGQGPEFLTYFQNEAQLDKSGLPSDRFFAERPEGSVSTLKIQRTQQEDSAVYLCASSLAYSDTQYFGPGTRLTVL.

Concerning this clonotype itself: This CDR3 fails to terminate in the conserved phenylalanine or tryptophan, so it likely reflects a read error. The chain recombines TRBV6-6 with TRBJ1-1, with D possibly matching TRBD1 (5 bases). CDR1 is MNHNY, CDR2 SVGAGI, per germline (reference sequence). Trimming removed 4 bases at V and 11 bases at J, with 11 bases between. The CDR3 is 11 residues long. The CDR3 sequence: CASSSRGRAFI. CDR3 DNA sequence: TGTGCCAGCAGTTCACGGGGACGGGCTTTCATT.

This clonotype was counted at least ten times. CDR3 DNA: TGTGCCAGCAGCCCGGACGGGACATTTGAAAAACTGTTTTTT. Residues: CASSPDGTFEKLFF. V and J are TRBV7-2 and TRBJ1-4; TRBD1 is a possible D gene (6 bases). Germline V gene lookup returns CDR1 SGHTA and CDR2 FQGNSA. The CDR3 is 14 residues long. Trimming stripped 5 bases from V and 7 bases from J, with 14 bases between.

On this clonotype: A much bigger clone sits one base away, suggesting this may be a read error. The chain has TRBV28 and TRBJ1-1; D call uncertain. The CDR3 has 12 amino acids. CDR1 is MDHEN and CDR2 is SYDVKM in the germline V gene. In DNA form, the CDR3 reads TGTGCCAGCACGAGCCAGGACGCTGAAGCTTTGTTT. Translation: CASTSQDAEALF.

The chain recombines TRBV7-2 with TRBJ2-5, with D possibly matching TRBD2 (5 bases). The ends were cut back, 3 bases at V and 4 bases at J, with 15 bases in the middle. Germline loops: CDR1 SGHTA, CDR2 FQGNSA. CDR3 length equals 15 residues. CDR3 DNA sequence: TGTGCCAGCAGCTTCGGTGCACCTCGGGGAGAGACCCAGTACTTC. Protein: CASSFGAPRGETQYF.

CDR3 sequence reads: CASSVDPRSEQYF. CDR3 bases: TGTGCCAGCAGCGTAGATCCCAGGTCCGAGCAGTACTTC. The rearrangement links TRBV9 to TRBJ2-7, with D unresolved. This CDR3 is built from 13 residues. Germline V gene data show CDR1 as SGDLS and CDR2 as YYNGEE. V lost 0 bases to trimming and J lost 6 bases, with 10 bases between them. Drawing the rest from reference TRBV9 and TRBJ2-7, the complete variable domain is DSGVTQTPKHLITATGQRVTLRCSPRSGDLSVYWYQQSLDQGLQFLIQYYNGEERAKGNILERFSAQQFPDLHSELNLSSLELGDSALYFCASSVDPRSEQYFGPGTRLTVT.

This clonotype came up many times. The V gene is TRBV10-3, the J gene TRBJ2-7, with D unclear. This CDR3 is 12 amino acids long. V was trimmed by 0 bases and J by 6 bases, leaving 6 bases between them. Germline V gene sequence: CDR1 ENHRY, CDR2 SYGVKD. For the CDR3, the DNA is TGTGCCATCAGTGAGTCGATGTCCGAGCAGTACTTC. It specifies CAISESMSEQYF.

Notes on this clonotype: A single base separates this from a much larger clone, so it may be a read error. The chain combines TRBV18 with TRBJ1-4; D unclear. The germline V gene encodes CDR1 KGHSH and CDR2 LQKENI. The CDR3 has 16 residues. V was clipped by 9 bases and J by 5 bases, with 22 bases between them. Written as DNA, the CDR3 is TGTGCCAGTTCCTTCCGGGGAGGCAGCTCAAATGAAAAACTGTTTTTT. Protein product: CASSFRGGSSNEKLFF.

The V and J genes are TRBV5-8 and TRBJ1-5; 7 bases map to TRBD1. The CDR3 contains 15 residues. Germline lookup yields CDR1 SGHTS and CDR2 YDEGEE. J lost 0 bases, V lost 4 bases, and 4 bases had no gene match. The CDR3 DNA reads as TGTGCCAGCAGCATCGGGACAGCTAGCAATCAGCCCCAGCATTTT. It encodes CASSIGTASNQPQHF.

This clonotype was recorded a few times. The chain couples TRBV5-4 to TRBJ2-4; 9 bases match TRBD1. V lost 4 bases to trimming and J lost 0 bases; unmatched junction nucleotides: 17. There are 20 residues in the CDR3. The germline CDR1 and CDR2 sequences are SGHNT and YYREEE (reference sequence). The chain's CDR3 is CASSTGPRTGVGGAKNIQYF. CDR3 nucleotides: TGTGCCAGCAGCACCGGGCCCCGGACAGGGGTCGGCGGAGCCAAAAACATTCAGTACTTC.

The chain has TRBV3-1 and TRBJ1-6; the match to TRBD1 covers 12 bases. The CDR3 is 16 residues long. Looked up from germline, CDR1 is LGHDT and CDR2 is YNNKEL (reference sequence). With V trimmed by 4 bases and J by 7 bases, 5 bases remained unmatched. CDR3 nucleotide sequence: TGTGCCAGCAGCCCGGGACAGGGGGCAAGAAATTCACCCCTCCACTTT. Translation gives CASSPGQGARNSPLHF.

This clonotype turned up a few times. V gene TRBV5-1 combines with J gene TRBJ1-1; possibly TRBD1 for D (6 bases). CDR1 and CDR2 (germline): SGHRS, YFSETQ. The CDR3 has 14 residues. V dropped 3 bases and J dropped 6 bases, with 15 bases sitting between them. The CDR3 DNA is TGCGCCAGCAGCTCCGCACAGGGATTCTCTGAAGCTTTCTTT. This codes for CASSSAQGFSEAFF.

The table lists this clonotype with a few counts. This CDR3 is CASSSLSRTVQETQYF. As DNA, the CDR3 is TGTGCCAGTAGTTCTCTTTCCCGGACAGTACAAGAGACCCAGTACTTC. The V gene is TRBV19, the J gene TRBJ2-5, with a possible D match to TRBD1 (6 bases). The V end was cut by 5 bases, the J end by 2 bases, with 18 bases between. This CDR3 contains 16 residues. The germline gives CDR1 LNHDA, CDR2 SQIVND (reference sequence). The variable domain in full, with the rest retrieved from reference TRBV19 and TRBJ2-5, is DGGITQSPKYLFRKEGQNVTLSCEQNLNHDAMYWYRQDPGQGLRLIYYSQIVNDFQKGDIAEGYSVSREKKESFPLTVTSAQKNPTAFYLCASSSLSRTVQETQYFGPGTRLLVL.

The sample holds many counts of this clonotype. The V and J genes are TRBV18 and TRBJ1-1; no clear D gene. Trimming shortened V by 3 bases and J by 6 bases, and 11 bases separated the two germline ends. This CDR3 contains 13 residues. Germline values: CDR1 KGHSH, CDR2 LQKENI. CDR3 region: CASSPSAIPEAFF. As DNA, the CDR3 is TGTGCCAGCTCACCCTCAGCTATCCCTGAAGCTTTCTTT.

This clonotype was counted between two and nine times. This chain connects TRBV12-3 or TRBV12-4 to TRBJ1-4; no definite D call. CDR3 length: 14 residues. Trimming removed 4 bases at V and 8 bases at J, with 14 bases between. This CDR3 reads CASSSESEWEKLFF. Here the CDR3 DNA reads TGTGCCAGCAGTTCCGAATCAGAATGGGAAAAACTGTTTTTT.

This clonotype has more than one count but fewer than ten. V gene TRBV6-5 combines with J gene TRBJ2-2; D uncertain. The germline gives CDR1 MNHEY, CDR2 SVGAGI. Between the trimmed V and J ends, which lost 2 bases and 4 bases, there was a span of 2 bases. The CDR3 has 12 amino acids. For the CDR3, the DNA is TGTGCCAGCAGTTACCCCACCGGGGAGCTGTTTTTT. Protein sequence: CASSYPTGELFF.

This sequence joins TRBV24-1 and TRBJ1-1; 7 bases map to TRBD1. Looked up from germline, CDR1 is KGHDR and CDR2 is SFDVKD. The CDR3 totals 14 residues. Germline trimming cut 3 bases from V and 10 bases from J; bases unmatched to any gene: 10. The CDR3 DNA reads TGTGCCACCAGTGATACCGACAGGGTTGGGGGAGCTTTCTTT. It is translated as CATSDTDRVGGAFF.

The chain joins TRBV12-5 to TRBJ1-3; D ambiguous. The germline CDR1 and CDR2 sequences are LGHNT and FRNRAP. Trimming stripped 6 bases from V and 0 bases from J, with 3 bases between. The CDR3 consists of 12 residues. CDR3 nucleotide sequence: TGTGCTAGTGGCCGCTCTGGAAACACCATATATTTT. It specifies CASGRSGNTIYF. Filled out from reference TRBV12-5 and TRBJ1-3, the complete variable domain reads DARVTQTPRHKVTEMGQEVTMRCQPILGHNTVFWYRQTMMQGLELLAYFRNRAPLDDSGMPKDRFSAEMPDATLATLKIQPSEPRDSAVYFCASGRSGNTIYFGEGSWLTVV.

This rearrangement joins TRBV6-5 to TRBJ1-1; 10 nucleotides match TRBD1. The CDR3 loop spans 14 amino acids. Germline trimming cut 4 bases from V and 4 bases from J; bases unmatched to any gene: 3. Germline V gives CDR1 MNHEY, CDR2 SVGAGI. The CDR3 is CASSWDRGGTEAFF. In DNA, the CDR3 is TGTGCCAGCAGTTGGGACAGGGGAGGCACTGAAGCTTTCTTT.

In its sample, this clonotype was seen a few times. This chain links TRBV7-3 with TRBJ2-3; a possible D gene is TRBD2 (6 bases). The germline V gene has CDR1 SGHTA and CDR2 FQGTGA. The V gene lost 4 bases and the J gene lost 1 base, with 6 bases spanning the gap. This CDR3 has 13 residues. CDR3 DNA sequence: TGTGCCAGCAGCTGGGGGGGCACAGATACGCAGTATTTT. Translating gives CASSWGGTDTQYF.